This T cell receptor (beta chain) was obtained from a study of tumor-infiltrating lymphocytes in primary liver carcinoma. Study summary: Recorded tumor stage was T1-T3 N0M0, with diameters of about 4 to 11 cm.

The investigators made TCR beta cDNA from roughly 0.55 ug total RNA, using a constant-region primer. What produced the TCR beta libraries was three nested multiplex PCR rounds using slightly modified ARM-PCR. It was with TRBV1-TRBV30 forward primers and a C-beta reverse primer that the first two PCR rounds were run, at roughly 10 cycles each. Each CDR3 protein is one row after TCRdb ran MiXCR on the multiplex PCR reads. Among around 60,000 distinct CDR3 sequences listed, around 69% were seen once. Scientists recovered RNA and DNA together from around 18-30 mg of unsorted bulk tissue. Primary liver carcinomas in the patients were surgically resected. The CDR3 has 13 amino acids. Germline CDR1 SQVTM, CDR2 ANQGSEA.

The sequence derives from a man aged 40-50 years with primary liver carcinoma and hepatitis B virus infection. The sequenced sample was liver tumor tissue from sampling region 4. Subset denoted: tumor region T4, right-lateral pole. This chain links TRBV29-1 with TRBJ2-1; a possible D gene is TRBD2 (6 bases). The DNA matches TRBJ2-7 better at its end, which makes the J call doubtful. Here the CDR3 reads CSVAQWEEGEQYF. The CDR3 DNA is TGCAGCGTTGCCCAATGGGAGGAGGGTGAGCAGTACTTC.